The clone carrying this T cell receptor (beta chain) was counted ten times or more. The sample is drawn from a study of human T cells and chemical hapten exposure. With 5 bases removed from V and 4 bases from J, the gap between germline ends came to 9 bases. The CDR3 has 12 amino acids. Germline CDR1 LGHDT, CDR2 YNNKEL (reference sequence). TCRdb reprocessed the RACE reads via MiXCR and lists one record per CDR3 protein. The sample holds about 380,000 distinct CDR3 sequences, around 5% seen once. Time point here: patch test 1, 2 weeks after DPC sensitization. Treatment: therapeutic diphenylcyclopropenone sensitization with weekly scalp DPC.

The TCR sequence derives from a woman aged 50 to 60 with alopecia areata. Some clones in this sample may be carry-over from other donors' samples. This material consisted of whole blood, taken in connection with sensitization to the hapten diphenylcyclopropenone (DPC). J is TRBJ2-7 and V is TRBV3-1, with D possibly matching TRBD1 (6 bases). The chain's CDR3 is CASSATGYEQYF. The CDR3 DNA sequence: TGTGCCAGCAGCGCAACAGGGTACGAGCAGTACTTC.